This TCR beta chain stems from a study of T cell responses to AZD1222 COVID-19 vaccine. Across the study: Second-dose timings of about 4 or about 12 weeks were pooled.

Only in-frame clones appear in the TCRdb table, and some are missing; sequencing was by immunoSEQ multiplex PCR. The profile shows some 120,000 clones, 70% to 90% of them singletons. Germline lookup yields CDR1 PRHDT and CDR2 FYEKMQ (reference sequence). Trimming took 0 bases from V and 3 from J, leaving 12 bases between them. The CDR3 spans 16 residues. The clonotype comes from an adult in good health. The rearrangement joins TRBV13 to TRBJ2-4; TRBD1 is a possible D gene (5 bases). Sequencing was performed on peripheral blood, taken on day 0 of AZD1222 vaccination. In DNA form, the CDR3 reads TGTGCCAGCAGCTTAGGGGGGCGAGGTGGCAAAAACATTCAGTACTTC. Translated: CASSLGGRGGKNIQYF.